The next 27 T cell receptor beta chains were all read from a single sample in a study of blood T cell repertoires in COVID-19. The method was immunoSEQ multiplex PCR; TCRdb's version includes in-frame clones alone and lacks a portion of them. The repertoire includes under 300,000 clones, 75% to 85% of them detected once, and 1.4% sits in the top ten. The sample taken for sequencing was peripheral blood. The receptors were gathered from a woman in her thirties or forties who had recovered from COVID-19.

V is TRBV18 and J is TRBJ2-1; 7 positions agree with TRBD2. This CDR3 has 14 residues. Germline V gene data show CDR1 as KGHSH and CDR2 as LQKENI. Losses at the gene ends were 3 bases for V and 8 bases for J; bases not matched to a gene: 7. The CDR3 nucleotides are TGTGCCAGCTCACCCGGGACTACTTTCGATGAGCAGTTCTTC. It specifies CASSPGTTFDEQFF. The full variable domain, completed using reference TRBV18 and TRBJ2-1, is NAGVMQNPRHLVRRRGQEARLRCSPMKGHSHVYWYRQLPEEGLKFMVYLQKENIIDESGMPKERFSAEFPKEGPSILRIQQVVRGDSAAYFCASSPGTTFDEQFFGPGTRLTVL.

The chain employs TRBV6-5 and TRBJ2-1; D is uncertain. The CDR3 consists of 13 residues. The germline gives CDR1 MNHEY, CDR2 SVGAGI. V dropped 6 bases and J dropped 13 bases, with 19 bases sitting between them. The CDR3, as DNA: TGTGCCAGCAGCGAGAAAATGACATCCAGTCAGTTCTTC. It is translated as CASSEKMTSSQFF.

J is TRBJ1-2 and V is TRBV19; 7 positions match TRBD1. This CDR3 is 13 amino acids long. After removal of 7 bases from V and 2 bases from J, the junction contained 4 bases not matched to a gene. From germline, CDR1 is LNHDA and CDR2 SQIVND (reference sequence). DNA for the CDR3: TGTGCCAGTACGGACAGGCCGAACTATGGCTACACCTTC. Translation: CASTDRPNYGYTF.

The chain links TRBV12-3 or TRBV12-4 to TRBJ1-5, with TRBD1 identical over 7 bases. The CDR3 is 12 amino acids. Unmatched junction bases numbered 4, after V lost 10 bases and J lost 4 bases. The CDR3 sequence is CAIRTGNQPQHF. CDR3 sequence (DNA): TGTGCCATCCGGACAGGTAATCAGCCCCAGCATTTT.

This sequence joins TRBV11-2 and TRBJ2-3, with D unresolved. The CDR3 consists of 13 residues. Trimming took off 8 bases at V and 4 bases at J, with 13 bases between the two ends. Per the germline V gene, CDR1 is SGHAT and CDR2 is FQNNGV. The CDR3 loop is CASARTQADTQYF. In DNA, the CDR3 is TGTGCCAGCGCCCGCACCCAGGCAGATACGCAGTATTTT.

The rearrangement uses TRBV6-2 or TRBV6-3 and TRBJ2-7; tentatively, D is TRBD2 (5 bases). Trimming stripped 2 bases from V and 6 bases from J, with 14 bases between. The CDR3 length is 14 residues. Per the germline V gene, CDR1 is MNHEY and CDR2 is SVGEGT. CDR3 sequence (DNA): TGTGCCAGCAGTTACGTGGACGGCGAGGGCGAGCAGTACTTC. It yields the protein CASSYVDGEGEQYF.

The genes are TRBV12-2 and TRBJ2-1; whether TRBD2, the table's D call, matches the DNA was not checked. TRBV12-2 is termed a pseudogene. This CDR3 is built from 19 residues. The CDR3 coding sequence is TGTGCAAGTCGCTCCCGAGAGGTCAAGCGGGGGGGCCTCTCCAATGAGCAGTTCTTC. Its protein is CASRSREVKRGGLSNEQFF.

This rearrangement joins TRBV28 to TRBJ1-2; possible D gene TRBD1, 6 bases. V was cut by 2 bases and J by 5 bases, with 18 bases left in between. Germline CDR1 is MDHEN and CDR2 is SYDVKM. There are 16 residues in the CDR3. The DNA for the CDR3 is TGTGCCAGCAGTTTACTCGGACGAGGACAGAGATATGGCTACACCTTC. It encodes CASSLLGRGQRYGYTF.

The rearrangement joins TRBV2 to TRBJ1-2; 12 positions match TRBD1. CDR1 is SNHLY and CDR2 is FYNNEI in the germline V gene. The CDR3 loop spans 14 amino acids. The J segment lost 4 bases and the V segment lost 6 bases, leaving 3 bases of the junction unmatched. The CDR3 nucleotides are TGTGCCAGCAGGGGGACAGGGGGCGCCTATGGCTACACCTTC. It codes for CASRGTGGAYGYTF.

The gene calls are TRBV19 and TRBJ1-1; D unclear. The germline CDR1 and CDR2 sequences are LNHDA and SQIVND (reference sequence). Trimming removed 6 bases at V and 2 bases at J, with 10 bases between. This CDR3 is built from 13 residues. CDR3 in DNA: TGTGCCAGTAGCTCAGATTTAAACACTGAAGCTTTCTTT. It translates to CASSSDLNTEAFF.

The chain's CDR3 is CAISESGGGWEQFF. CDR3 nucleotides: TGTGCCATCAGTGAGTCAGGAGGGGGCTGGGAGCAGTTCTTC. The chain recombines TRBV10-3 with TRBJ2-1, with D possibly being TRBD1 (7 bases). Trimming removed 0 bases at V and 10 bases at J, with 13 bases between. The length of the CDR3 is 14 residues. CDR1 is ENHRY, CDR2 SYGVKD, per germline.

CDR3 DNA: TGTGCCAGCAGTTTATCTGTTTCAGATACGCAGTATTTT. Translation: CASSLSVSDTQYF. This chain connects TRBV28 to TRBJ2-3; unclear D gene. CDR1 and CDR2 from the germline V gene are MDHEN and SYDVKM. This CDR3 is built from 13 residues. V shed 1 base and J shed 4 bases, with 6 bases lying between them.

This clone appeared once. V is TRBV19 and J is TRBJ2-1; 9 bases are a match to TRBD2. CDR1 LNHDA and CDR2 SQIVND come from the germline V gene (reference sequence). The CDR3 covers 15 residues. Unmatched junction bases numbered 14, after V lost 5 bases and J lost 12 bases. CDR3 DNA: TGTGCCAGTAGTCCGTTGGCGGGGGGGGACTTGGCGCAGTTCTTC. Translation: CASSPLAGGDLAQFF.

V is TRBV18 and J is TRBJ2-2; 10 bases fit TRBD1. Germline values: CDR1 KGHSH, CDR2 LQKENI. The V and J ends lost 3 bases and 3 bases, in that order; junction bases with no gene match: 1. This CDR3 is 15 amino acids long. The CDR3 DNA reads as TGTGCCAGCTCACCCGGACAGGGGGACACCGGGGAGCTGTTTTTT. Amino acids: CASSPGQGDTGELFF.

This chain uses TRBV27 with TRBJ1-3; a weak D match, TRBD1 (5 bases). This CDR3 is 14 amino acids long. V lost 5 bases and J lost 2, with 10 bases in between. Per germline, CDR1 MNHEY and CDR2 SMNVEV (reference sequence). CDR3 sequence (DNA): TGTGCCAGCAGTCCCGCGGGGGCTGGAAACACCATATATTTT. Its translation is CASSPAGAGNTIYF.

This rearrangement joins TRBV6-2 or TRBV6-3 to TRBJ1-2; tentative D call: TRBD1 (5 bases). The V and J ends lost 6 bases and 4 bases respectively, with 15 bases between them. The V gene's germline CDR1 is MNHEY and CDR2 SVGEGT. The CDR3 runs 14 residues. CDR3 amino acids: CASSDDSIVYGYTF. In DNA form, the CDR3 reads TGTGCCAGCAGCGACGACAGTATAGTCTATGGCTACACCTTC.

The rearrangement links TRBV7-9 to TRBJ1-3; D possibly corresponds to TRBD1 (5 bases). Trimming stripped 0 bases from V and 2 bases from J, with 5 bases between. The CDR3 is made up of 14 amino acids. Germline V lookup: CDR1 SEHNR, CDR2 FQNEAQ (reference sequence). CDR3 nucleotide sequence: TGTGCCAGCAGCTTAGCAGGGGCTGGAAACACCATATATTTT. Amino acid sequence: CASSLAGAGNTIYF.

The chain combines TRBV5-4 with TRBJ2-5; possible D gene TRBD1, 6 bases. CDR3 length equals 15 residues. V lost 0 bases and J 2 bases, leaving 11 bases between the germline ends. Germline V gene data show CDR1 as SGHNT and CDR2 as YYREEE (reference sequence). The CDR3 is CASSLGTGLQETQYF. DNA for the CDR3: TGTGCCAGCAGCTTGGGCACAGGGCTACAAGAGACCCAGTACTTC.

This chain uses TRBV10-3 with TRBJ1-3; the D gene is possibly TRBD1 (6 bases). The V end was cut by 4 bases, the J end by 1 base, with 8 bases between. This CDR3 is 14 amino acids long. CDR1 is ENHRY, CDR2 SYGVKD, per germline. The chain's CDR3 is CAISVGQSGNTIYF. CDR3 coding DNA: TGTGCCATCAGTGTCGGACAGTCTGGAAACACCATATATTTT.

The chain carries TRBV7-9 and TRBJ2-3; TRBD1 matches 8 bases. The CDR3 consists of 18 residues. Germline V gives CDR1 SEHNR, CDR2 FQNEAQ (reference sequence). The J segment lost 2 bases and the V segment lost 5 bases, leaving 15 bases of the junction unmatched. The CDR3 spells CASSTDPNRGSYTDTQYF. The CDR3 DNA is TGTGCCAGCAGCACAGATCCTAACAGGGGGTCTTACACAGATACGCAGTATTTT. Drawing the rest from reference TRBV7-9 and TRBJ2-3, the complete variable domain is DTGVSQNPRHKITKRGQNVTFRCDPISEHNRLYWYRQTLGQGPEFLTYFQNEAQLEKSRLLSDRFSAERPKGSFSTLEIQRTEQGDSAMYLCASSTDPNRGSYTDTQYFGPGTRLTVL.

As to this clone: Germline and junction disagree at one end, which may indicate a read error. The chain combines TRBV4-1 with TRBJ1-4; TRBD1 matches at 9 bases. Germline V gives CDR1 MGHRA, CDR2 YSYEKL. The length of the CDR3 is 17 residues. In DNA, the CDR3 is TGCGCCAGCAGCCAAGTGTTCGGGACAGGGAGATATGACAAACTGTTTTTT. It encodes CASSQVFGTGRYDKLFF.

In its sample, this clone was seen a few times. This chain connects TRBV5-6 to TRBJ1-2; 9 bases match TRBD1. The CDR3 length is 12 residues. Germline V gene lookup returns CDR1 SGHDT and CDR2 YYEEEE. V lost 3 bases to trimming and J lost 6 bases; unmatched junction nucleotides: 0. CDR3 nucleotide sequence: TGTGCCAGCAGCTGGGACAGGGATGGCTACACCTTC. As protein: CASSWDRDGYTF.

The chain recombines TRBV7-8 with TRBJ2-7; D gene uncertain. The CDR3 runs to 14 residues. The germline V gene has CDR1 SGHVS and CDR2 FQNEAQ. The germline V and J ends were trimmed by 5 bases and 3 bases, with 14 bases remaining between them. CDR3: CASSLGSGFYEQYF. DNA for the CDR3: TGTGCCAGCAGCCTCGGGTCCGGGTTCTACGAGCAGTACTTC.

This chain connects TRBV18 to TRBJ1-5; D remains ambiguous. This CDR3 is built from 15 residues. Trimming pared 6 bases from V and 3 bases from J, leaving 15 bases between. Per germline, CDR1 KGHSH and CDR2 LQKENI. For the CDR3, the DNA is TGTGCCAGCTCGCCAACCGGGAACGACAATCAGCCCCAGCATTTT. This codes for CASSPTGNDNQPQHF.

This clone came up once. The CDR3 bases are TGCGCCAGCAGCCAAGCACTGGGCTTGGGTGGGGAGACCCAGTACTTC. Translation gives CASSQALGLGGETQYF. The chain has TRBV4-3 and TRBJ2-5; no clear D. Trimming took 1 base from V and 5 from J, leaving 17 bases between them. The CDR3 spans 16 residues. CDR1 LGHNA and CDR2 YSLEER come from the germline V gene.

The rearrangement links TRBV3-1 (or the pseudogene TRBV3-2) to TRBJ2-2; 7 bases map to TRBD1. Germline lookup yields CDR1 LGHDT and CDR2 YNNKEL (reference sequence). This CDR3 comprises 13 residues. Trimming removed 8 bases from V and 4 bases from J; junction bases left unmatched: 4. CDR3 bases: TGTGCCAGCCGGGCAGGGGGCACCGGGGAGCTGTTTTTT. Translated, it gives CASRAGGTGELFF.

In its sample, this clone was seen many times. The genes are TRBV7-9 and TRBJ2-3; D possibly corresponds to TRBD2 (5 bases). CDR3 length: 15 amino acids. V shed 4 bases and J shed 3 bases, with 14 bases lying between them. Germline loops: CDR1 SEHNR, CDR2 FQNEAQ (reference sequence). The CDR3 loop is CASSSQRFGTDTQYF. In DNA, the CDR3 is TGTGCCAGCAGCTCCCAGCGGTTTGGAACAGATACGCAGTATTTT.